The 9 T cell receptor beta chains given below trace back to one sample, sequenced in a study of identical twins. TCRdb re-derived calls from the 5' RACE reads in MiXCR, one entry per CDR3 protein. The sample lists about 1.7 million distinct CDR3 sequences, less than 35% seen once, with approximately 0.29% in the top ten. Sequencing used cord blood. The receptors stem from a newborn girl in good health.

As concerns this clonotype: At one end the junction does not follow the germline gene, possibly because of a read error. The chain employs TRBV3-1 and TRBJ2-1, with 7 bases aligning to TRBD2. The CDR3 runs 14 residues. Per the germline V gene, CDR1 is LGHDT and CDR2 is YNNKEL (reference sequence). Written as DNA, the CDR3 is TGTGTCAGCAGCCATTTGGCGGGGAGGGGCGCTAAGTTCTTC. Translating gives CVSSHLAGRGAKFF.

The rearrangement links TRBV4-1 to TRBJ1-2, with D perhaps matching TRBD1 (5 bases). This CDR3 contains 14 residues. Trimming removed 3 bases at V and 6 bases at J, with 14 bases between. In germline, CDR1 is MGHRA, CDR2 YSYEKL. The CDR3 DNA follows: TGCGCCAGCAGCCAGCCGGGACTGATCAATGGCTACACCTTC. It is translated as CASSQPGLINGYTF.

The chain couples TRBV9 to TRBJ2-3; TRBD2 matches 8 bases. CDR1 and CDR2 (germline): SGDLS, YYNGEE. Trimming cost V 6 bases and J 2 bases; bases outside gene matches: 2. This CDR3 contains 13 residues. The CDR3 is CASKAGDTDTQYF. As DNA, the CDR3 is TGTGCCAGCAAAGCGGGGGACACAGATACGCAGTATTTT.

The rearrangement joins TRBV28 to TRBJ2-1; 9 positions match TRBD1. The CDR3 extends over 15 amino acids. Germline V gene sequence: CDR1 MDHEN, CDR2 SYDVKM. V lost 6 bases to trimming and J lost 3 bases; unmatched junction nucleotides: 6. CDR3 in amino acids: CASSQRQGGYNEQFF. DNA for the CDR3: TGTGCCAGCAGCCAGAGACAGGGGGGCTACAATGAGCAGTTCTTC.

The chain is built from TRBV9 and TRBJ2-1; tentatively, D is TRBD2 (7 bases). Trimming took 2 bases from V and 4 from J, leaving 10 bases between them. CDR1 and CDR2 from the germline V gene are SGDLS and YYNGEE. This CDR3 is built from 14 residues. Here the CDR3 DNA reads TGTGCCAGCAGCGTGGGAGGGGGGTACAATGAGCAGTTCTTC. This gives the protein CASSVGGGYNEQFF.

The chain is built from TRBV12-3 or TRBV12-4 and TRBJ1-1; D ambiguous. V dropped 1 base and J dropped 0 bases, with 12 bases sitting between them. The CDR3 extends over 16 amino acids. CDR3 sequence (DNA): TGTGCCAGCAGTTTAGGGTCTGCGTCAATGAACACTGAAGCTTTCTTT. Amino acids: CASSLGSASMNTEAFF.

This clonotype has just a few counts. The chain recombines TRBV12-5 with TRBJ2-1; 10 positions match TRBD2. Germline CDR1 reads LGHNT; CDR2 reads FRNRAP. V lost 2 bases, J lost 6 bases, and 4 bases stayed unmatched. This CDR3 comprises 15 residues. Here the CDR3 DNA reads TGTGCTAGTGGTTTGTCGAGCGGGAGGGTCAATGAGCAGTTCTTC. It yields the protein CASGLSSGRVNEQFF.

The CDR3 loop reads CSARGGPSNQPQHF. The CDR3 DNA follows: TGCAGTGCTAGAGGGGGGCCAAGCAATCAGCCCCAGCATTTT. The gene calls are TRBV20-1 and TRBJ1-5; TRBD1 is a possible D gene (6 bases). The V gene lost 1 base and the J gene lost 1 base, with 8 bases spanning the gap. The CDR3 totals 14 residues. Germline-derived CDR1 and CDR2 are DFQATT and SNEGSKA (reference sequence).

CDR3 sequence: CASSQGVRAIGGDYTDTQYF. The CDR3 DNA sequence: TGTGCCAGCAGCCAAGGAGTTCGCGCTATTGGCGGGGACTACACAGATACGCAGTATTTT. J is TRBJ2-3 and V is TRBV4-2; 7 bases are shared with TRBD2. Germline values: CDR1 LGHNA, CDR2 YNFKEQ. J gave up 2 bases and V 1 base, and 18 bases lay outside the gene matches. The CDR3 contains 20 residues.